The subject of this entry is one TCR beta chain. The antigen is undetermined. The identical CDR3 is also encoded by other nucleotide sequences in the sample. At sampling all donors were nominally healthy, likely with unrecorded immune exposures. This sample was taken from a study of cytomegalovirus exposure and HLA in healthy donors. Study findings and constraints: Overall, approximately 150 TCR beta chains were annotated as cytomegalovirus-associated. Compared with the approximately 680-donor mean, an Asian-associated ancestry cluster reportedly had fewer N-insertions, according to a later analysis.

PCR amplification relied on 60 Vbeta primers (plus 13 Jbeta primers). Measured with immunoSEQ multiplex PCR; TCRdb has only the in-frame clones, and not every one. The sample's table shows 150,000 to 200,000 clones. Germline CDR1 is GTSNPN and CDR2 is SVGIG (reference sequence). CDR3 length equals 13 residues. V was trimmed by 0 bases and J by 4 bases, leaving 9 bases between them. The sequenced sample consisted of PBMCs. V gene TRBV30 combines with J gene TRBJ1-1; D may be TRBD1 (5 bases). This clonotype originated in a woman younger than 35 in good health and CMV-seropositive. CDR3 bases: TGTGCCTGGAGTGTGAGGGGAGGCACTGAAGCTTTCTTT. This translates into CAWSVRGGTEAFF.